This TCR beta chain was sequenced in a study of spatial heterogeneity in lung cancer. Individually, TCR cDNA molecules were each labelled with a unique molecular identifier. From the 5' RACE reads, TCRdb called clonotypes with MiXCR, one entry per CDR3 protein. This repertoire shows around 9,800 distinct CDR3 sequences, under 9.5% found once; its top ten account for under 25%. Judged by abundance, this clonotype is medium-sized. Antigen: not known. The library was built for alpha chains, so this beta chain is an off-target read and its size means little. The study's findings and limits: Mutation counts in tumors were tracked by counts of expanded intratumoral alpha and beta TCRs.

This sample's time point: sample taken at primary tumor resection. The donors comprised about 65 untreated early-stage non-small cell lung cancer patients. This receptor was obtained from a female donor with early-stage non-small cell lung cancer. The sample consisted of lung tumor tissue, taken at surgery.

Here the CDR3 reads CASRPGVNEKLFF. CDR3 nucleotide sequence: TGTGCCAGCAGGCCGGGAGTTAATGAAAAACTGTTTTTT. This chain uses TRBV2 with TRBJ1-4, with no clear D. The CDR3 covers 13 residues. Germline lookup yields CDR1 SNHLY and CDR2 FYNNEI. The V gene lost 6 bases and the J gene lost 4 bases, with 9 bases spanning the gap.